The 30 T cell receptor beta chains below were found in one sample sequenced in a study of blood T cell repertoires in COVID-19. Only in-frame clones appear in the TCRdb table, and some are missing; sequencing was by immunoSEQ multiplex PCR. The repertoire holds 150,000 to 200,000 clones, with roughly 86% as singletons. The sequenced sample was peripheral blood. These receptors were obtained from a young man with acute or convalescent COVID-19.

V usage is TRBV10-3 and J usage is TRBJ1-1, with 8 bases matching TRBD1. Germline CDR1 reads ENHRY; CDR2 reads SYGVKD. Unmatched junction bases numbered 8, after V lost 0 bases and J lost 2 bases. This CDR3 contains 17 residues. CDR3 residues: CAISESGRGRVNTEAFF. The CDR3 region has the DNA TGTGCCATCAGTGAGTCGGGCAGGGGGCGAGTTAACACTGAAGCTTTCTTT.

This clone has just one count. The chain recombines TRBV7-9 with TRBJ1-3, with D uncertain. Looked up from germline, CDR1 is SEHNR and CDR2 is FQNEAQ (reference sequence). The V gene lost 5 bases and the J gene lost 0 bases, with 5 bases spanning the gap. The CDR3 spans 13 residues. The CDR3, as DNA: TGTGCCAGCAGCCGGGACTCTGGAAACACCATATATTTT. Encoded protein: CASSRDSGNTIYF.

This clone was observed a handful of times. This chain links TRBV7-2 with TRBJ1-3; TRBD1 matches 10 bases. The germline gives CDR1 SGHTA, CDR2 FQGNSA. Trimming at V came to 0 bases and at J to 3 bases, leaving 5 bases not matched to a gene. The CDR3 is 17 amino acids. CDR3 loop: CASSLAGQGSYGNTIYF. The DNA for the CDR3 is TGTGCCAGCAGCTTAGCGGGACAGGGGTCTTATGGAAACACCATATATTTT.

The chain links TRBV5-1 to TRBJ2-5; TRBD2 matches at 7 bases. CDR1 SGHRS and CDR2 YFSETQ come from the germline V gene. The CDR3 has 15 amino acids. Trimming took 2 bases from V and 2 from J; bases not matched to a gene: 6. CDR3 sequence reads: CASSFKRGPQETQYF. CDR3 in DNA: TGCGCCAGCAGCTTCAAGCGGGGACCACAAGAGACCCAGTACTTC. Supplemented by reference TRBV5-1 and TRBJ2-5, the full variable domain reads KAGVTQTPRYLIKTRGQQVTLSCSPISGHRSVSWYQQTPGQGLQFLFEYFSETQRNKGNFPGRFSGRQFSNSRSEMNVSTLELGDSALYLCASSFKRGPQETQYFGPGTRLLVL.

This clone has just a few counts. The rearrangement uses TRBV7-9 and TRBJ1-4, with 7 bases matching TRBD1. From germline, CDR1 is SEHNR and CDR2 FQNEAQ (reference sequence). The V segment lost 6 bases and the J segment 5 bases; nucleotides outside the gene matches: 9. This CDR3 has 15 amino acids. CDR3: CASSRRDSKNEKLFF. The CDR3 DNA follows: TGTGCCAGCAGTCGTCGGGACAGCAAAAATGAAAAACTGTTTTTT.

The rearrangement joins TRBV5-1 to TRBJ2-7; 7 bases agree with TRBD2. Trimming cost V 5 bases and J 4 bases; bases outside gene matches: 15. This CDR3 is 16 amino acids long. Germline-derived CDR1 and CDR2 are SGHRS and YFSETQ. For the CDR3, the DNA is TGCGCCAGCAGTCGCAGCCCGGGGGACTACGGGTACGAGCAGTACGTC. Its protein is CASSRSPGDYGYEQYV.

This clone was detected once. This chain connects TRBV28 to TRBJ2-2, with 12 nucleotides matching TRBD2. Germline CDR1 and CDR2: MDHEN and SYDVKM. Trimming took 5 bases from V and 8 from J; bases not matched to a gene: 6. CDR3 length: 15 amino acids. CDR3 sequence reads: CASSLAGGRPGELFF. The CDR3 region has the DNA TGTGCCAGCAGTCTAGCGGGGGGGCGTCCTGGGGAGCTGTTTTTT.

The CDR3 region has the DNA TGTGCCAGAACAAAGCCCCAGCATTTT. Translated, it gives CARTKPQHF. The J gene is TRBJ1-5, the V gene TRBV12-3 or TRBV12-4; D remains unclear. This CDR3 contains 9 residues. The ends were cut back, 9 bases at V and 8 bases at J, with 5 bases in the middle.

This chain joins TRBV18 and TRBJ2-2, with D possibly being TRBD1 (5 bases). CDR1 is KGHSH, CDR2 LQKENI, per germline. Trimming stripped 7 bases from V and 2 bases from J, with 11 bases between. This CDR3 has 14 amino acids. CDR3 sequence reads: CASFDRANTGELFF. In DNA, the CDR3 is TGTGCCAGCTTCGACAGAGCCAACACCGGGGAGCTGTTTTTT. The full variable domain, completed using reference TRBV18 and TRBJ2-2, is NAGVMQNPRHLVRRRGQEARLRCSPMKGHSHVYWYRQLPEEGLKFMVYLQKENIIDESGMPKERFSAEFPKEGPSILRIQQVVRGDSAAYFCASFDRANTGELFFGEGSRLTVL.

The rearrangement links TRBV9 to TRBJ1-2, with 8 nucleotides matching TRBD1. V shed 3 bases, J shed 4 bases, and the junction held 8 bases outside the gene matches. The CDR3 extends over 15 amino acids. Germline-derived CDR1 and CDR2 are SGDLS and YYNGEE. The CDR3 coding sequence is TGTGCCAGCAGCGCCACAGGGGGTACGGGCTATGGCTACACCTTC. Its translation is CASSATGGTGYGYTF.

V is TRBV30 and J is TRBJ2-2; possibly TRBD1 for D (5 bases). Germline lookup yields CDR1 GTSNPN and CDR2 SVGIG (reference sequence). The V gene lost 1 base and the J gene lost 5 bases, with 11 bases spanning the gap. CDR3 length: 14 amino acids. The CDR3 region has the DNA TGTGCCTGGAGTGCACAGGTTACTACCGGGGAGCTGTTTTTT. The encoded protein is CAWSAQVTTGELFF.

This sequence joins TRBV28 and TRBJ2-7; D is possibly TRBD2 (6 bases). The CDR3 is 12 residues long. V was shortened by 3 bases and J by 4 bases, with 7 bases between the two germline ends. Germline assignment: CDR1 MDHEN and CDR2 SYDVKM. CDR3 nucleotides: TGTGCCAGCAGTTTTAGCGGTTACGAGCAGTACGTC. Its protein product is CASSFSGYEQYV.

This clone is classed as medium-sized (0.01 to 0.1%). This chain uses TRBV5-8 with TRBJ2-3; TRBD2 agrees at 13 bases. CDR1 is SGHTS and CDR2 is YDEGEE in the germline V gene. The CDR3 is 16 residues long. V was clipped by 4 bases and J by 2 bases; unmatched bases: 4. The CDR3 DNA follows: TGTGCCAGCAGCCAGGGACTAGCGGGAACCACAGATACGCAGTATTTT. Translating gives CASSQGLAGTTDTQYF.

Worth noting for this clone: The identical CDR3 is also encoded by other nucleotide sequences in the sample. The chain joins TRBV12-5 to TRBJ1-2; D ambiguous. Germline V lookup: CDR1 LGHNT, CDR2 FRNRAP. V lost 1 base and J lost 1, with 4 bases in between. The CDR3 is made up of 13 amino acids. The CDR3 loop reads CASGLGLNYGYTF. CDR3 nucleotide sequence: TGTGCTAGTGGTTTGGGACTTAACTATGGCTACACCTTC.

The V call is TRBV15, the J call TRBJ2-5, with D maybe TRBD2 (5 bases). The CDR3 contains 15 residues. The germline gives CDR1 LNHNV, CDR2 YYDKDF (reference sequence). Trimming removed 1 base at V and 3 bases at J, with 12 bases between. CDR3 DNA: TGTGCCACCAGCAGAGCCCCGGAGGAAAAAGAGACCCAGTACTTC. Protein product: CATSRAPEEKETQYF.

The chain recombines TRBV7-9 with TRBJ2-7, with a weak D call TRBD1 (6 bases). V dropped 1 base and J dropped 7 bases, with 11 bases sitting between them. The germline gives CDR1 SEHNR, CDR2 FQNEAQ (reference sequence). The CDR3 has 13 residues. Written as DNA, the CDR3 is TGTGCCAGCAGCTTAGGAACAGGGCAAGAGCAGTACGTC. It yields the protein CASSLGTGQEQYV.

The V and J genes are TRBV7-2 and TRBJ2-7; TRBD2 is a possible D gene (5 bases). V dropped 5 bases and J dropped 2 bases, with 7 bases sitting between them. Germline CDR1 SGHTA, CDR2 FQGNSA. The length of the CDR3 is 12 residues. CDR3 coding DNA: TGTGCCAGCAGCCCGGGGACCTACGAGCAGTACTTC. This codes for CASSPGTYEQYF. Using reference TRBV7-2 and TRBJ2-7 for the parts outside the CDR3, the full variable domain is GAGVSQSPSNKVTEKGKDVELRCDPISGHTALYWYRQSLGQGLEFLIYFQGNSAPDKSGLPSDRFSAERTGGSVSTLTIQRTQQEDSAVYLCASSPGTYEQYFGPGTRLTVT.

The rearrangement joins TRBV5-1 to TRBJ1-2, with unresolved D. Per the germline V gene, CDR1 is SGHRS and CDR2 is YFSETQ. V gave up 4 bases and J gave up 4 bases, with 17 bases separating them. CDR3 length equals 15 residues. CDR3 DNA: TGCGCCAGCAGCCCAAATCTCCGACAACCCTATGGCTACACCTTC. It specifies CASSPNLRQPYGYTF.

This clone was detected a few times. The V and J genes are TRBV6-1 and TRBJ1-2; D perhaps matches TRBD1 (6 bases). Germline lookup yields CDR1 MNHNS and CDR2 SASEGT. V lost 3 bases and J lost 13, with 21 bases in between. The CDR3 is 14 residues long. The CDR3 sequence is CASSEDVSPRGCTF. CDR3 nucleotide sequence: TGTGCCAGCAGTGAGGATGTGAGTCCGAGGGGGTGCACCTTC.

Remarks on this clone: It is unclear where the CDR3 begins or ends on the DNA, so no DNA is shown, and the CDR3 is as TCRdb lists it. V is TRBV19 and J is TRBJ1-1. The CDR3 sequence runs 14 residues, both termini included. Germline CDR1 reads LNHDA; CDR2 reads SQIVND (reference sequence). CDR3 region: CASTSGKMNTEAFF.

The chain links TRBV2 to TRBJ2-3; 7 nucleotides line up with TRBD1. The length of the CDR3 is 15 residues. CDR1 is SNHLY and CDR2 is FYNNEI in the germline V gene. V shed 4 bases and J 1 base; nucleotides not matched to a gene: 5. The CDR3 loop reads CASSGNRGGTDTQYF. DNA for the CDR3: TGTGCCAGCAGTGGAAACAGGGGTGGCACAGATACGCAGTATTTT.

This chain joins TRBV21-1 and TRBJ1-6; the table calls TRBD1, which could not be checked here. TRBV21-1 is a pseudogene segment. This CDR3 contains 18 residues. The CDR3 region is CASSKGAQGALSNSPLHF. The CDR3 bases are TGTGCCAGCAGCAAAGGGGCGCAGGGGGCTTTAAGTAATTCACCCCTCCACTTT.

For the CDR3, the DNA is TGTGCCAGCAGTTTTCGGGCCCACAGGGGCTCTGGAAACACCATATATTTT. Its translation is CASSFRAHRGSGNTIYF. The genes are TRBV28 and TRBJ1-3, with 7 bases matching TRBD1. Germline V lookup: CDR1 MDHEN, CDR2 SYDVKM. With 3 bases clipped from V and 0 bases from J, the junction kept 8 bases outside the gene matches. The CDR3 is made up of 17 amino acids.

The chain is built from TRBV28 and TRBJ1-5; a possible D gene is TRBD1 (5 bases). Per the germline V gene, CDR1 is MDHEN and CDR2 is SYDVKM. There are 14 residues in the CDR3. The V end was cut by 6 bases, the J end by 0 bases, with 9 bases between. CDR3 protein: CASSRTFSNQPQHF. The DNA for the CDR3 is TGTGCCAGCAGCCGGACATTTAGCAATCAGCCCCAGCATTTT.

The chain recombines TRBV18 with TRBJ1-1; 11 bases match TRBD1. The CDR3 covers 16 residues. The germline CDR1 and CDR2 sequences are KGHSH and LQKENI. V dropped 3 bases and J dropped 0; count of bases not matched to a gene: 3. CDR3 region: CASSPRTGGVNTEAFF. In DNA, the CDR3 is TGTGCCAGCTCACCGCGGACAGGGGGCGTGAACACTGAAGCTTTCTTT.

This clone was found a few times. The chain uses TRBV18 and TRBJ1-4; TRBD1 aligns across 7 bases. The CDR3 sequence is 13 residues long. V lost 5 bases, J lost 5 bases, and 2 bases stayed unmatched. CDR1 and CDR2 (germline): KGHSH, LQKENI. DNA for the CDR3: TGTGCCAGCTCAAGGGACAGCAATGAAAAACTGTTTTTT. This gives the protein CASSRDSNEKLFF.

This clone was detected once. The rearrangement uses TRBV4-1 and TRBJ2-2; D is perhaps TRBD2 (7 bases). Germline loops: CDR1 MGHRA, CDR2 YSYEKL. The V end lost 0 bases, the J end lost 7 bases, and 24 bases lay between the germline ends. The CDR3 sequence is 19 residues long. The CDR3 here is CASSQDWRGLAGVNGELFF. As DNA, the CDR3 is TGCGCCAGCAGCCAAGATTGGCGGGGGTTGGCAGGGGTTAACGGGGAGCTGTTTTTT.

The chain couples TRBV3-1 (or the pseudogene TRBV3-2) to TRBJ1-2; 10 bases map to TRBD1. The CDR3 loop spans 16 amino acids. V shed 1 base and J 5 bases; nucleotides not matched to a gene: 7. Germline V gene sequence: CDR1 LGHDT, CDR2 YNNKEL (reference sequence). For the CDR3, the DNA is TGTGCCAGCAGCCAAGGGACAGGGGGGAAGAGGTATGGCTACACCTTC. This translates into CASSQGTGGKRYGYTF.

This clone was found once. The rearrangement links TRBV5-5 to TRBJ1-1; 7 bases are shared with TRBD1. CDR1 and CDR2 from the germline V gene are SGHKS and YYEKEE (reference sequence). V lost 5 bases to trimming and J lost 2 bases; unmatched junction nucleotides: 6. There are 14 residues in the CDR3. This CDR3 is CASSWGQINTEAFF. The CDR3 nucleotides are TGTGCCAGCAGTTGGGGACAGATAAACACTGAAGCTTTCTTT.

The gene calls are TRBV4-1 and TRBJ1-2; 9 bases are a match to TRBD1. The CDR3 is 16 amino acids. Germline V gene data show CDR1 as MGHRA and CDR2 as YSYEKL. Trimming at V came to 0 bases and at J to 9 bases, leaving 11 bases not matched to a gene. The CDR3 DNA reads TGCGCCAGCAGCCAAGATTCCCGGGACAGGGTCATGCGCTACACCTTC. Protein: CASSQDSRDRVMRYTF.